This T cell receptor beta chain came from a study of blood T cell repertoires in COVID-19. The CDR3 loop spans 14 amino acids. Trimming shortened V by 0 bases and J by 4 bases, and 8 bases separated the two germline ends. The germline CDR1 and CDR2 sequences are SGDLS and YYNGEE. For recovered donors of Cohort 3, there were two negative PCRs, clearance, or symptom resolution. Libraries were prepared by immunoSEQ multiplex PCR; TCRdb keeps only in-frame clonotypes and omits some of them. The sample has 300,000 to 450,000 clones, less than 90% seen once. This chain connects TRBV9 to TRBJ1-3; perhaps TRBD1 as D (5 bases). The TCR comes from a woman aged 25 to 45 who had recovered from COVID-19. Sequenced sample: PBMCs or T cells enriched from blood (not recorded which). This chain's CDR3 is CASSVGGHGNTIYF. The DNA of the CDR3 is TGTGCCAGCAGCGTAGGGGGCCACGGAAACACCATATATTTT.